This TCR beta chain comes out of a study of blood T cell repertoires in COVID-19. Across the study: PBMCs, B-cell-depleted T cells, or T cells were the source of the cDNA or gDNA that made up the material.

Between the trimmed V and J ends, which lost 8 bases and 2 bases, there was a span of 9 bases. Germline values: CDR1 MNHEY, CDR2 SMNVEV (reference sequence). This CDR3 has 12 residues. Per the study methods: Nucleated cell number was recorded as an estimate derived from reference gene primer amplification. Repertoires were generated with immunoSEQ multiplex PCR, while TCRdb's copy carries only in-frame clones and drops some. V and J calls and clone size are given by that table; D and trimming were obtained from the DNA. There are about 150,000 clones in the sample; around 87% occur only once, and roughly 0.57% lies in the top ten. Those enrolled in Seattle joined during active infection and were followed longitudinally afterward.

This chain joins TRBV27 and TRBJ1-2, with D maybe TRBD1 (5 bases). This clonotype originated in a man between 60 and 75 years old with COVID-19, enrolled during active disease. Sequencing was done on a sample of peripheral blood. In DNA, the CDR3 is TGTGCCAGCCGACAGCTGAACTATGGCTACACCTTC. The encoded protein is CASRQLNYGYTF.